This T cell receptor (beta chain) stems from a study of T cell responses to AZD1222 COVID-19 vaccine. The CDR3 contains 15 residues. V was pared by 3 bases and J by 6 bases, with 16 bases between. Germline CDR1 and CDR2: LNHDA and SQIVND (reference sequence). This table comes from immunoSEQ multiplex PCR, and its TCRdb copy is limited to in-frame clones, with some not included. The table includes 150,000 to 160,000 clones, around 85% detected once. This chain joins TRBV19 and TRBJ2-3; D unresolved. This TCR was recovered from an adult who had recovered from COVID-19. Source: peripheral blood, taken after recovery from COVID-19. This CDR3 is CASSIGAMRRDTQYF. Written as DNA, the CDR3 is TGTGCCAGTAGTATCGGAGCGATGCGTCGGGATACGCAGTATTTT.